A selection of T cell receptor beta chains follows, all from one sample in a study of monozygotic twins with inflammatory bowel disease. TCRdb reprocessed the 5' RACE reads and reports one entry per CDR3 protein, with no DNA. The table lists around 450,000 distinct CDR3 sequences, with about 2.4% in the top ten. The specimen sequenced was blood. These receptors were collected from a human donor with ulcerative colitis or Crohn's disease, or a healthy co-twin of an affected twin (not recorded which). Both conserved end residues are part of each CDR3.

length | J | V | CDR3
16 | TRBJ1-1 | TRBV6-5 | CASSYRGWTANTEAFF
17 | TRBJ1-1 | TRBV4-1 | CASSALALGQANTEAFF
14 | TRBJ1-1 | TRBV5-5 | CASSSRQTYVEAFF
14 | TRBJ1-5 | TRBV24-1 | CATSDGQGNQPQHF
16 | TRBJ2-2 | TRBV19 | CASTRYRGSKTGELFF
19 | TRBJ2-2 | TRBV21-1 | CASSKGVNSRDTNTGELFF
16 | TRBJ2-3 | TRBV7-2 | CASSLGPGQGRDTQYF
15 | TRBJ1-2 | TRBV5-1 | CASSLAPGSGYGYTF
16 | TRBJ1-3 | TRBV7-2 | CASSIQGPSSGNTIYF
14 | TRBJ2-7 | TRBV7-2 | CASSLQGAGYEQYF
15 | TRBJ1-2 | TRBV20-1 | CSATPGGGANYGYTF
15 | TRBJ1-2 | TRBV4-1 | CASSQDGQGIFGYTF
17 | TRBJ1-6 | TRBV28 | CASRRGGGGGNNSPLHF
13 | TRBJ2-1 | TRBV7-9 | CASSSSFYNEQFF
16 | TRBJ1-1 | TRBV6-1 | CASSPRTPWMNTEAFF
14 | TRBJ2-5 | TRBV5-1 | CASSSGQLQETQYF
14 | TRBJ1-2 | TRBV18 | CASSLRGQDDGYTF
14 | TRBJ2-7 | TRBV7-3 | CASILQGGSYEQYF
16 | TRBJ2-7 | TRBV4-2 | CASSQDGTSGGYEQYF
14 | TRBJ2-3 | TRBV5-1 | CASSQLAGGYTQYF
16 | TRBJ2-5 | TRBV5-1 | CASSWPDGMNQETQYF